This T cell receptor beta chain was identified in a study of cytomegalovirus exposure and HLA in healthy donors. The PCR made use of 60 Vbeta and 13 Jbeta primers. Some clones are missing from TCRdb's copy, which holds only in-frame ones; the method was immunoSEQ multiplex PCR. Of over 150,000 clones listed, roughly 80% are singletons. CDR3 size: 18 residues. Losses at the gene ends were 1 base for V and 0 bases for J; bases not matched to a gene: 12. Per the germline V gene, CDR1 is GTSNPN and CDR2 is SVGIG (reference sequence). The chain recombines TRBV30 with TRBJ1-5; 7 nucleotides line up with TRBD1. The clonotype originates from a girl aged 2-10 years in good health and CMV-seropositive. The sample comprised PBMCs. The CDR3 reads CAWSAQTGRKPSNQPQHF. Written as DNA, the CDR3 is TGTGCCTGGAGTGCCCAGACAGGGCGGAAACCTAGCAATCAGCCCCAGCATTTT.